This TCR beta chain stems from a study of T cell responses to AZD1222 COVID-19 vaccine. The wider study: Pooled in the analysis were second doses at about 4 or about 12 weeks. Study findings and constraints: There were repertoire samples only from the period after the peak T cell response. Within unmutated variant regions lay the reported targets of nearly half of spike-specific TCRs. White British people made up most donors, females outnumbered males, and clonal diversity was possibly underestimated.

Germline CDR1 and CDR2: SGHRS and YFSETQ. The CDR3 loop spans 12 amino acids. V was trimmed by 1 base and J by 4 bases, leaving 5 bases between them. Produced via immunoSEQ multiplex PCR; TCRdb's table is partial and in-frame only. The repertoire holds roughly 120,000 clones, with around 85% as singletons. This clone was recorded a few times. The antigen remains unidentified. The V gene is TRBV5-1, the J gene TRBJ2-5; D gene uncertain. The sequence was obtained from an adult in good health. This sample comprised peripheral blood, obtained on day 0 of AZD1222 vaccination. The DNA of the CDR3 is TGCGCCAGCAGCTTGATTGGAGAGACCCAGTACTTC. Translated: CASSLIGETQYF. The variable domain in full, with the rest retrieved from reference TRBV5-1 and TRBJ2-5, is KAGVTQTPRYLIKTRGQQVTLSCSPISGHRSVSWYQQTPGQGLQFLFEYFSETQRNKGNFPGRFSGRQFSNSRSEMNVSTLELGDSALYLCASSLIGETQYFGPGTRLLVL.